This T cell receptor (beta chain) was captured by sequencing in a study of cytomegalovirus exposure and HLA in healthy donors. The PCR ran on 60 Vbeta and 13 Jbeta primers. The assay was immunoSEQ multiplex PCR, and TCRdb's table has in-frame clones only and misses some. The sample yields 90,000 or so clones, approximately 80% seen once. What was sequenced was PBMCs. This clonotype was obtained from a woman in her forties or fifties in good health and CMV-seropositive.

CDR3 nucleotides: TGTGCCAGCAGTTTACAGGTCAGCTCCTACAATGAGCAGTTCTTC. This encodes CASSLQVSSYNEQFF. The chain recombines TRBV27 with TRBJ2-1; D gene unclear. The CDR3 runs to 15 residues. The germline V and J ends were trimmed by 2 bases and 0 bases, with 8 bases remaining between them. CDR1 MNHEY and CDR2 SMNVEV come from the germline V gene (reference sequence).